This T cell receptor (beta chain) was documented in a study of T cells in Graves' hyperthyroidism and ophthalmopathy. From RNA transcripts, TCR beta CDR3 regions were amplified. Using the HTBI primer set, a first-round RT-PCR was run on the TCR CDR3. MiXCR, applied by TCRdb to the multiplex PCR reads, yields one record per CDR3 protein. The sample comprises roughly 200,000 distinct CDR3 sequences, approximately 20% of which are singletons, and 35% to 50% rests with the top ten. General study findings and limits: In the blood, most expanded thyroid clonotypes above 0.001 appeared as well.

Over 18 months, lack of ophthalmopathy progression marked Graves' hyperthyroidism as stable. A patient was excluded if there was uncontrolled infection, other autoimmune disease, pregnancy or lactation. As for this clonotype: Its antigen remains unknown.

The sequencing sample was made of blood. The clonotype was recovered from a man aged 40-55 years with Graves' hyperthyroidism.

The CDR3 is CSARAMGTALSYGYTF. The CDR3 DNA sequence: TGCAGTGCTAGAGCTATGGGGACCGCGCTTAGCTATGGCTACACCTTC. V usage is TRBV20-1 and J usage is TRBJ1-2; tentatively, D is TRBD1 (5 bases). This CDR3 has 16 amino acids. The V end lost 1 base, the J end lost 4 bases, and 19 bases lay between the germline ends. The germline V gene encodes CDR1 DFQATT and CDR2 SNEGSKA (reference sequence).